This entry lists 26 T cell receptor beta chains sequenced from one sample in a study of shared clonotypes between healthy human individuals. Cells designated naive CD8 were CD45RO-negative and were positively selected for CCR7, with terminally differentiated effector memory CD45RA+ cells excluded. The table came from immunoSEQ multiplex PCR; TCRdb's copy has only in-frame clones and leaves some out. The repertoire holds about 2 million clones, with about 95% as singletons. Source material: naive CD8+ T cells sorted from blood. The receptor set was obtained from a man younger than 30 in good health.

The gene calls are TRBV4-1 and TRBJ1-4, with 8 bases matching TRBD1. The length of the CDR3 is 15 residues. Germline V lookup: CDR1 MGHRA, CDR2 YSYEKL. V shed 2 bases, J shed 4 bases, and the junction held 3 bases outside the gene matches. The CDR3 sequence is CASSQRTGLNEKLFF. CDR3 in DNA: TGCGCCAGCAGCCAAAGGACAGGGCTTAATGAAAAACTGTTTTTT.

The rearrangement links TRBV10-2 to TRBJ1-1; D may be TRBD1 (6 bases). The CDR3 spans 13 residues. Looked up from germline, CDR1 is WSHSY and CDR2 is SAAADI. With 8 bases removed from V and 5 bases from J, the gap between germline ends came to 15 bases. The CDR3 sequence: CASCQGPLTEAFF. CDR3 bases: TGCGCCAGCTGCCAGGGGCCGCTGACTGAAGCTTTCTTT.

The genes are TRBV2 and TRBJ2-7, with 9 bases that match TRBD1. The V gene's germline CDR1 is SNHLY and CDR2 FYNNEI. This CDR3 region has 13 residues. Trimming removed 2 bases from V and 5 bases from J; junction bases left unmatched: 1. CDR3 amino acids: CASSEYRGHEQYF. DNA of the CDR3: TGTGCCAGCAGTGAATACAGGGGGCACGAGCAGTACTTC.

With regard to this clone: Other DNA sequences in this specimen translate into the identical CDR3. For the CDR3, the DNA is TGTGCCAGCAGTTACTCGGGACTTGGGAATGAGCAGTTCTTC. Translated: CASSYSGLGNEQFF. The chain uses TRBV6-5 and TRBJ2-1; weak D call: TRBD2 (6 bases). V shed 0 bases and J shed 7 bases, with 10 bases lying between them. The CDR3 runs to 14 residues. The germline CDR1 and CDR2 sequences are MNHEY and SVGAGI.

This chain connects TRBV7-9 to TRBJ2-7, with 10 bases lining up with TRBD1. Germline CDR1 SEHNR, CDR2 FQNEAQ (reference sequence). The CDR3 spans 15 residues. With 4 bases clipped from V and 1 base from J, the junction kept 4 bases outside the gene matches. The CDR3 sequence: CASSSGTGVSYEQYF. CDR3 in DNA: TGTGCCAGCAGCTCCGGGACAGGGGTGTCCTACGAGCAGTACTTC.

This clone was observed a single time. The chain has TRBV6-1 and TRBJ2-7, with 11 bases identical to TRBD2. The CDR3 consists of 15 residues. V lost 6 bases to trimming and J lost 2 bases; unmatched junction nucleotides: 6. Germline lookup yields CDR1 MNHNS and CDR2 SASEGT. CDR3 bases: TGTGCCAGCAGCGCACTAGCGGGGGACCCCTACGAGCAGTACTTC. This codes for CASSALAGDPYEQYF.

This chain uses TRBV5-4 with TRBJ1-1; D call uncertain. CDR1 is SGHNT and CDR2 is YYREEE in the germline V gene (reference sequence). Trimming shortened V by 1 base and J by 3 bases, and 10 bases separated the two germline ends. CDR3 length equals 14 residues. The DNA of the CDR3 is TGTGCCAGCAGCTTGAGTGAGGCGGACACTGAAGCTTTCTTT. It encodes CASSLSEADTEAFF.

The gene calls are TRBV28 and TRBJ2-7; TRBD2 aligns across 11 bases. Looked up from germline, CDR1 is MDHEN and CDR2 is SYDVKM. This CDR3 comprises 15 residues. Trimming cost V 4 bases and J 0 bases; bases outside gene matches: 2. CDR3: CASSSLAGASYEQYF. CDR3 bases: TGTGCCAGCAGTTCACTAGCGGGAGCCTCCTACGAGCAGTACTTC.

The chain carries TRBV7-2 and TRBJ1-1; D perhaps matches TRBD1 (5 bases). The length of the CDR3 is 15 residues. Germline V gene lookup returns CDR1 SGHTA and CDR2 FQGNSA. Deletions cut 7 bases from V and 1 base from J, with 16 bases between. Here the CDR3 reads CASTPLVGGNTEAFF. In nucleotides, the CDR3 is TGTGCCAGCACCCCCTTGGTCGGGGGGAACACTGAAGCTTTCTTT.

To note about this clone: The same CDR3 can be traced to other DNA sequences in this sample. Written as DNA, the CDR3 is TGTGCCAGCAGTTTAGTGCCCCTGAACACTGAAGCTTTCTTT. Amino acids: CASSLVPLNTEAFF. This rearrangement joins TRBV27 to TRBJ1-1; no firm D call. Germline values: CDR1 MNHEY, CDR2 SMNVEV (reference sequence). V shed 2 bases and J shed 0 bases, with 7 bases lying between them. This CDR3 is built from 14 residues.

The chain employs TRBV19 and TRBJ2-3; TRBD2 matches at 8 bases. J gave up 3 bases and V 5 bases, and 7 bases lay outside the gene matches. CDR1 LNHDA and CDR2 SQIVND come from the germline V gene (reference sequence). There are 15 residues in the CDR3. DNA of the CDR3: TGTGCCAGTAGTCCCCATAGCGGGATGACAGATACGCAGTATTTT. This sequence encodes CASSPHSGMTDTQYF.

This clone has a single count. This chain connects TRBV13 to TRBJ2-7, with 10 bases lining up with TRBD1. This CDR3 is built from 15 residues. Germline-derived CDR1 and CDR2 are PRHDT and FYEKMQ (reference sequence). Trimming took 5 bases from V and 2 from J; bases not matched to a gene: 6. The CDR3 coding sequence is TGTGCCAGCAGCGAGGCCGGGACAGGGGCCTACGAGCAGTACTTC. This translates into CASSEAGTGAYEQYF.

This clone was recorded once. The same CDR3 is also encoded by other DNA sequences in this sample. The V gene is TRBV30, the J gene TRBJ1-2; 7 bases match TRBD1. V was clipped by 0 bases and J by 4 bases; unmatched bases: 5. The CDR3 totals 14 residues. In germline, CDR1 is GTSNPN, CDR2 SVGIG (reference sequence). CDR3 nucleotide sequence: TGTGCCTGGAGTGTTGGGCAGGGGGGCTATGGCTACACCTTC. Amino acid sequence: CAWSVGQGGYGYTF. Looking up the rest from reference TRBV30 and TRBJ1-2 gives the full variable domain: SQTIHQWPATLVQPVGSPLSLECTVEGTSNPNLYWYRQAAGRGLQLLFYSVGIGQISSEVPQNLSASRPQDRQFILSSKKLLLSDSGFYLCAWSVGQGGYGYTFGSGTRLTVV.

A single count supports this clone. The chain carries TRBV5-6 and TRBJ2-7; a possible D gene is TRBD1 (6 bases). The CDR3 extends over 14 amino acids. Trimming left V 4 bases short and J 7 bases short, with 18 bases between. Germline assignment: CDR1 SGHDT and CDR2 YYEEEE. CDR3 loop: CASSDAWGLEEQYF. CDR3 sequence (DNA): TGTGCCAGCAGCGACGCTTGGGGGCTCGAGGAGCAGTACTTC. Variable domain in full (rest from reference TRBV5-6 and TRBJ2-7): DAGVTQSPTHLIKTRGQQVTLRCSPKSGHDTVSWYQQALGQGPQFIFQYYEEEERQRGNFPDRFSGHQFPNYSSELNVNALLLGDSALYLCASSDAWGLEEQYFGPGTRLTVT.

The chain couples TRBV6-6 to TRBJ2-7; no clear D. The V end lost 1 base, the J end lost 5 bases, and 9 bases lay between the germline ends. The CDR3 sequence is 13 residues long. Germline V gene sequence: CDR1 MNHNY, CDR2 SVGAGI (reference sequence). CDR3 nucleotides: TGTGCCAGCAGTTACTATGGTGCGGACGAGCAGTACTTC. Translated, it gives CASSYYGADEQYF.

The chain links TRBV6-1 to TRBJ2-7; TRBD1 aligns across 9 bases. Germline CDR1 is MNHNS and CDR2 is SASEGT. Germline trimming cut 2 bases from V and 6 bases from J; bases unmatched to any gene: 2. The CDR3 extends over 13 amino acids. The CDR3 spells CASSEWDRVEQYF. The DNA of the CDR3 is TGTGCCAGCAGTGAATGGGACAGGGTCGAGCAGTACTTC.

In its sample, this clone was seen once. In nucleotides, the CDR3 is TGTGCCAGCACCCTGGGGCTAGTTGGTTCACCCCTCCACTTT. Translation: CASTLGLVGSPLHF. J is TRBJ1-6 and V is TRBV27, with a tentative D call TRBD1 (5 bases). The ends were cut back, 7 bases at V and 9 bases at J, with 16 bases in the middle. Germline V CDR1 and CDR2: MNHEY, SMNVEV (reference sequence). This CDR3 is 14 amino acids long.

This chain joins TRBV7-8 and TRBJ1-2, with 10 positions matching TRBD1. The J segment lost 6 bases and the V segment lost 3 bases, leaving 7 bases of the junction unmatched. CDR1 and CDR2 (germline): SGHVS, FQNEAQ. The CDR3 contains 15 residues. The CDR3 loop reads CASSFDRGRVDGYTF. CDR3 sequence (DNA): TGTGCCAGCAGCTTCGACAGGGGGCGCGTCGATGGCTACACCTTC.

The V call is TRBV7-9, the J call TRBJ2-7; D is tentatively TRBD1 or TRBD2 (5 bases each). Germline V gene sequence: CDR1 SEHNR, CDR2 FQNEAQ (reference sequence). The ends were cut back, 8 bases at V and 1 base at J, with 15 bases in the middle. The CDR3 spans 14 residues. The CDR3 bases are TGTGCCAGCGGTGAGGGGAGCCATTCCTACGAGCAGTACTTC. It codes for CASGEGSHSYEQYF. Combining the CDR3 with reference TRBV7-9 and TRBJ2-7 gives the whole variable domain DTGVSQNPRHKITKRGQNVTFRCDPISEHNRLYWYRQTLGQGPEFLTYFQNEAQLEKSRLLSDRFSAERPKGSFSTLEIQRTEQGDSAMYLCASGEGSHSYEQYFGPGTRLTVT.

The V gene is TRBV19, the J gene TRBJ1-2; 8 bases align to TRBD1. V was clipped by 6 bases and J by 4 bases; unmatched bases: 7. Germline V gene data show CDR1 as LNHDA and CDR2 as SQIVND (reference sequence). The CDR3 covers 14 residues. CDR3 DNA sequence: TGTGCCAGTAGCCCAGGGGGCGCTATCTATGGCTACACCTTC. The encoded protein is CASSPGGAIYGYTF.

The chain has TRBV19 and TRBJ1-6, with 11 positions matching TRBD1. The CDR3 extends over 13 amino acids. Per germline, CDR1 LNHDA and CDR2 SQIVND (reference sequence). The CDR3 here is CGTGGFLNSPLHF. Here the CDR3 DNA reads TGTGGGACAGGGGGCTTTTTGAATTCACCCCTCCACTTT. Based on the CDR3 plus reference TRBV19 and TRBJ1-6, the full variable domain is DGGITQSPKYLFRKEGQNVTLSCEQNLNHDAMYWYRQDPGQGLRLIYYSQIVNDFQKGDIAEGYSVSREKKESFPLTVTSAQKNPTAFYLCGTGGFLNSPLHFGNGTRLTVT.

The chain's CDR3 is CASSLLADSYEQYF. The CDR3 nucleotides are TGTGCCAGCAGCTTACTAGCGGACTCCTACGAGCAGTACTTC. The chain uses TRBV11-2 and TRBJ2-7, with 7 bases that match TRBD2. The junction had 1 base not matched to a gene; V was cut back by 2 bases and J by 0 bases. CDR3 length: 14 residues. Germline loops: CDR1 SGHAT, CDR2 FQNNGV.

V gene TRBV7-9 combines with J gene TRBJ2-7; D gene ambiguous. Germline-derived CDR1 and CDR2 are SEHNR and FQNEAQ (reference sequence). This CDR3 is 12 amino acids long. Deletions cut 5 bases from V and 5 bases from J, with 10 bases between. CDR3 coding DNA: TGTGCCAGCAGCCCCGGATCGGACGAGCAGTACTTC. Translation gives CASSPGSDEQYF.

This chain joins TRBV5-4 and TRBJ2-2; D may be TRBD1 (5 bases). V gave up 1 base and J gave up 3 bases, with 16 bases separating them. Germline-derived CDR1 and CDR2 are SGHNT and YYREEE (reference sequence). The CDR3 extends over 17 amino acids. The CDR3 coding sequence is TGTGCCAGCAGCTTGTCGGCAGGGAAAGCTCACACCGGGGAGCTGTTTTTT. It specifies CASSLSAGKAHTGELFF.

This rearrangement joins TRBV4-1 to TRBJ2-3; no firm D call. The CDR3 is made up of 16 amino acids. The germline CDR1 and CDR2 sequences are MGHRA and YSYEKL. V lost 2 bases and J lost 2, with 14 bases in between. CDR3 nucleotide sequence: TGCGCCAGCAGCCAACCCGAAGCCTCGGTCACAGATACGCAGTATTTT. It specifies CASSQPEASVTDTQYF.

The chain links TRBV9 to TRBJ1-5; 9 bases agree with TRBD1. The CDR3 length is 15 residues. In germline, CDR1 is SGDLS, CDR2 YYNGEE. Trimming at V came to 4 bases and at J to 4 bases, leaving 6 bases not matched to a gene. The DNA for the CDR3 is TGTGCCAGCAGCCGGACAGGGGATCTTAATCAGCCCCAGCATTTT. This encodes CASSRTGDLNQPQHF.